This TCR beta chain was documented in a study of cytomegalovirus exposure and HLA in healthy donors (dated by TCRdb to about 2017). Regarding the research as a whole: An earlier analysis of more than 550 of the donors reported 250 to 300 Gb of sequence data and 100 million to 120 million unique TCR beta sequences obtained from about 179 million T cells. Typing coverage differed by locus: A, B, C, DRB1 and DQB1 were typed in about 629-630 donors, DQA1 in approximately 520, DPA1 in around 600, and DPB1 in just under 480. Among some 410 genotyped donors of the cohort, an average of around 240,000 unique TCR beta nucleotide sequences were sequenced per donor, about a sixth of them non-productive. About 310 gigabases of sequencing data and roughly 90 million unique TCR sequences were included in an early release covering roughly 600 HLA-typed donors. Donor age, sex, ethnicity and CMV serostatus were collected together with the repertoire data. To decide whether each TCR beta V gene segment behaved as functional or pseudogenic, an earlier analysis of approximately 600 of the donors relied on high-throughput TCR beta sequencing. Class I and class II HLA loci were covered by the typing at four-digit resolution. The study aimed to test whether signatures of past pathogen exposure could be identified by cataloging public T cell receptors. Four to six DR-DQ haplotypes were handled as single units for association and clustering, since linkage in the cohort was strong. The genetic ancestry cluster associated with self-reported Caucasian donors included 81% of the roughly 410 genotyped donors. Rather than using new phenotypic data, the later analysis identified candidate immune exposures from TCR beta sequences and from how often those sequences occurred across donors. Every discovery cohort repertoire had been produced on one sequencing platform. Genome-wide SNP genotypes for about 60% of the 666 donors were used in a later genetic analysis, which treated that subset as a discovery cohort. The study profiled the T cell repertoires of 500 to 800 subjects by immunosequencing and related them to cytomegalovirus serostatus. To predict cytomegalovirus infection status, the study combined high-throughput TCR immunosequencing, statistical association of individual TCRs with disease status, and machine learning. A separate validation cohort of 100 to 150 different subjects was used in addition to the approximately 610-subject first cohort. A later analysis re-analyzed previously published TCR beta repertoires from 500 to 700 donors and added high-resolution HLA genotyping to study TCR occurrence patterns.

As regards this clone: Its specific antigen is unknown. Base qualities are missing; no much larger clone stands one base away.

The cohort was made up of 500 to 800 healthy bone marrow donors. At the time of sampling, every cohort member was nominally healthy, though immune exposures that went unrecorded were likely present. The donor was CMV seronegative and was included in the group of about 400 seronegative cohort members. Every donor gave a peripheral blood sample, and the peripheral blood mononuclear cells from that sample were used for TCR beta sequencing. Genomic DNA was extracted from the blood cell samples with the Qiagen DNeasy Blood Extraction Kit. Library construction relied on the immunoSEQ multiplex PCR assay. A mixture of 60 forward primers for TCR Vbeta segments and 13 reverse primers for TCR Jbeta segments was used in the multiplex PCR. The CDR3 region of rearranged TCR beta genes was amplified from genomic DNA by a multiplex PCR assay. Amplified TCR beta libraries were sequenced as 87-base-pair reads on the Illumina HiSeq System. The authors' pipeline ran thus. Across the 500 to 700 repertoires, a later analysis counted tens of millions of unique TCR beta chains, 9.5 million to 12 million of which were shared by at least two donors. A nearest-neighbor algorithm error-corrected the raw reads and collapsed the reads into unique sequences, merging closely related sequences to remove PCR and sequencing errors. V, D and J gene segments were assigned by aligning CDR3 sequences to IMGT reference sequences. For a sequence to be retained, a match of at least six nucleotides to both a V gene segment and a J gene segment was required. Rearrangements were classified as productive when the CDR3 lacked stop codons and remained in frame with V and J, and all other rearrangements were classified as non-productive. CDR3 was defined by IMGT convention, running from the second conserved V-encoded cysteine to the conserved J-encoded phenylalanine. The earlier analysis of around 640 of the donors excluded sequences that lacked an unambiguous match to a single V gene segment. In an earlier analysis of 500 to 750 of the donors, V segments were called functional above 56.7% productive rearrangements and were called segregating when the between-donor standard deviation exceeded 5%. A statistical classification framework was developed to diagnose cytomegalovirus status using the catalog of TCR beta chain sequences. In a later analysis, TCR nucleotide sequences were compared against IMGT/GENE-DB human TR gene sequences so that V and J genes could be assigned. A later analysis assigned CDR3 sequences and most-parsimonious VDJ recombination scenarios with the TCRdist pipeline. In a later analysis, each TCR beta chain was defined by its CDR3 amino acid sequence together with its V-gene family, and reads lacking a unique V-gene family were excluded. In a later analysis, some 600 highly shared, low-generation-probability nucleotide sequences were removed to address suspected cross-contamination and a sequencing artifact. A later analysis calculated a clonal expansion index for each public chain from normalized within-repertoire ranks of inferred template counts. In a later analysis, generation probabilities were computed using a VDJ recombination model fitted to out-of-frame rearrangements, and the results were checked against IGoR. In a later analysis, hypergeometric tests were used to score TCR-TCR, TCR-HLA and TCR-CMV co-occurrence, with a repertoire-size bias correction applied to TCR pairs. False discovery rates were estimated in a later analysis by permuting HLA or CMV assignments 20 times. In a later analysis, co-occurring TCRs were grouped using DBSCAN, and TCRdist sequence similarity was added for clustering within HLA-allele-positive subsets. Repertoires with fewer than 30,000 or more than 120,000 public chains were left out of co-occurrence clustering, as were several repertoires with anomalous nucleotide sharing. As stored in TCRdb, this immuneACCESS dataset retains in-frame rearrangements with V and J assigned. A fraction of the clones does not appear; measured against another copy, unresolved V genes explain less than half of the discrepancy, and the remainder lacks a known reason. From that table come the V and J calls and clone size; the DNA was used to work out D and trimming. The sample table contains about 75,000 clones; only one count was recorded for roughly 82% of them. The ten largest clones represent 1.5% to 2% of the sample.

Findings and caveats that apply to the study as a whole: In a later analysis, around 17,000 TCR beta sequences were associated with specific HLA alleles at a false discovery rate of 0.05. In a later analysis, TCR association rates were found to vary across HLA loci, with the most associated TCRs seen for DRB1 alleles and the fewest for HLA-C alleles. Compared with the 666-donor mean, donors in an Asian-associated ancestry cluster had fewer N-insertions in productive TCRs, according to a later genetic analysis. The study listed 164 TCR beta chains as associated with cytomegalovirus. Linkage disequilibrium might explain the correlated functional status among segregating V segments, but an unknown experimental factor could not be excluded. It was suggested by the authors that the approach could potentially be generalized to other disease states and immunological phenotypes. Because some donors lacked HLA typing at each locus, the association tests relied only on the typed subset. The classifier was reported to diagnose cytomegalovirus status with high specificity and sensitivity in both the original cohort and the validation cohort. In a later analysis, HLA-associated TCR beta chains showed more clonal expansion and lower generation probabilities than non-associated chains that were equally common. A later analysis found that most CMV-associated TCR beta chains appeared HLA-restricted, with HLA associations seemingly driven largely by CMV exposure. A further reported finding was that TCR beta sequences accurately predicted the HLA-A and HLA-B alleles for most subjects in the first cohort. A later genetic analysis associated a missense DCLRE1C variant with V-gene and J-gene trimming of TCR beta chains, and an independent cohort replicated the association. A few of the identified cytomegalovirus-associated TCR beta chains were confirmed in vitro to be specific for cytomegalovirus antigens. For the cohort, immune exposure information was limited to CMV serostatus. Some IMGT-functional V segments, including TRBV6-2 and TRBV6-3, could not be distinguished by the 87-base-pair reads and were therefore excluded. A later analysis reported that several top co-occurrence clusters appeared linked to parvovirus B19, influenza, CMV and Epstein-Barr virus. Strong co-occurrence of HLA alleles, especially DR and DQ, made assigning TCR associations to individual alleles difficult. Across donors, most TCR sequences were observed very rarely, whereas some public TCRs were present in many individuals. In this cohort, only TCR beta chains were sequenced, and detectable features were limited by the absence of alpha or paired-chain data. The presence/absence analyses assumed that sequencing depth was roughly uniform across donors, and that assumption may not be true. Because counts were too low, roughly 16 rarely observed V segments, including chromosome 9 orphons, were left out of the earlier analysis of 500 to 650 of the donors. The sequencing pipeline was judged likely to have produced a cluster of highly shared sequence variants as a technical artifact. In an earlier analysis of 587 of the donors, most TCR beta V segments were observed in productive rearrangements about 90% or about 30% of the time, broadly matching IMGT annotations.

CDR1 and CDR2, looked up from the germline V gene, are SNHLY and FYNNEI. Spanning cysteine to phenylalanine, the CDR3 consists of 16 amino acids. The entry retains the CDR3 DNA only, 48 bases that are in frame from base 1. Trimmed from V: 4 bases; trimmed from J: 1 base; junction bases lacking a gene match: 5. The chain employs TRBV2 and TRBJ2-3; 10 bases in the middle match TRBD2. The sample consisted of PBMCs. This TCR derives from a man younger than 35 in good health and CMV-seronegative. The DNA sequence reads TGTGCCAGCAGTGCCGCTCTAGCGGGGGGCACAGATACGCAGTATTTT. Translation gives CASSAALAGGTDTQYF.